This T cell receptor (beta chain) was profiled in a study of T-cell memory formation after mild COVID-19. TCRdb reanalysed the 5' RACE reads using MiXCR and keeps one entry per CDR3 protein. The sample has some 180,000 distinct CDR3 sequences; around 13% are singletons. This clonotype was detected only a few times. The material sequenced was PBMCs or a T cell subset sorted from them (not recorded which). The sequence came from a young man who had mild COVID-19 (a few samples of this study predate the infection). Cell type and time point are not known.

CDR3 nucleotides: TGCAGCGTTGGGTCCGGTAACTATGGCTACACCTTC. Protein sequence: CSVGSGNYGYTF. V gene TRBV29-1 combines with J gene TRBJ1-2, with unresolved D. The CDR3 is made up of 12 amino acids. Deletions cut 4 bases from V and 1 base from J, with 7 bases between. Germline V lookup: CDR1 SQVTM, CDR2 ANQGSEA.